The clone carrying this T cell receptor (beta chain) occurred a few times. The sample is drawn from a study of blood T cell repertoires in COVID-19. Profiled with immunoSEQ multiplex PCR; TCRdb holds only in-frame clones, not every one. The profile shows over 130,000 clones, about 80% of them singletons. Sequenced sample: PBMCs or T cells enriched from blood (not recorded which). The sequence was collected from a man aged 50-60 years in a cohort exposed to, infected with or recovered from COVID-19 (not recorded which).

The CDR3 nucleotides read TGTGCCAGCAGCTTAGCCCCATGGCGGGGGGCCTACGAGCAGTACTTC. Translating it yields CASSLAPWRGAYEQYF. The V and J genes are TRBV7-2 and TRBJ2-7, with 8 bases lining up with TRBD2. Germline V gene data show CDR1 as SGHTA and CDR2 as FQGNSA. This CDR3 region has 16 residues. J was trimmed by 2 bases and V by 0 bases; bases with no gene match: 6. The variable domain in full, with the rest retrieved from reference TRBV7-2 and TRBJ2-7, is GAGVSQSPSNKVTEKGKDVELRCDPISGHTALYWYRQSLGQGLEFLIYFQGNSAPDKSGLPSDRFSAERTGGSVSTLTIQRTQQEDSAVYLCASSLAPWRGAYEQYFGPGTRLTVT.